Included here is one TCR beta chain sequence, with context. Which antigen it targets is not known. One end of the junction does not line up with germline, which may come from a read error. From cysteine to phenylalanine, the CDR3 is 14 amino acids long. Solely the CDR3 DNA is kept, with 42 bases framed from the first base. CDR1 and CDR2, per the germline V gene, are SGHAT and FQNNGV. Total RNA and DNA were co-extracted without cell sorting from around 20-30 mg of bulk tissue using the AllPrep DNA/RNA mini kit. Between late 2015 and early 2016, a handful of patients in China with histopathologically diagnosed primary liver carcinoma had surgical resection. Chronic HBV infection was present in the patients, and the patients were treatment-naive at sampling. Each tumor was sampled at five spatially separated regions: the tumor centre plus the superior, inferior, left-lateral and right-lateral poles. According to histology, viable tumor cells made up more than 90% of every tumor sample. Each fresh piece of tumor and adjacent tissue was cut in two, with one half stored in RNAlater at -80 degrees C and the other half sent for histology.

This sample is part of a study of tumor-infiltrating lymphocytes in primary liver carcinoma listed by TCRdb under 2017. Background on the whole study: Of the five patients (three men and two women, aged 30 to 69 years), four had hepatocellular carcinoma and one had combined HCC and intrahepatic cholangiocarcinoma. The five patients had tumors staged T1-T3 N0M0, with maximum diameters ranging from about 4.2 to 10 cm. Samples yielded roughly 3.5 to 7.13 million productive TCRbeta reads; read depth did not differ significantly between tissue types. For each liver tumor, the study sampled five regions along with adjacent normal tissue and blood, and applied TCRbeta repertoire sequencing, expression microarrays and whole-exome sequencing. TCRbeta repertoire sequencing covered roughly 35 specimens from 5 patients: 25 or so tumor regions, 5 adjacent noncancerous liver tissues and 5 peripheral blood samples. The 25 or so tumor region samples were profiled with Agilent mRNA microarrays so that TCRbeta repertoire diversity could be related to the local molecular phenotype. Reproducibility between technical replicate repertoires was high, with correlation coefficients above 0.98 and mean shared-clone rates about 0.9.

Using a constant-region primer and ProtoScript II reverse transcriptase, TCRbeta-specific cDNA was reverse-transcribed from about 540 ng total RNA. The TCRbeta libraries were prepared through three rounds of nested multiplex PCR following a slightly modified ARM-PCR procedure. Multiplex TRBV1-TRBV30 forward primers and a Cbeta reverse primer were used in the first two PCR rounds, each of which was run for around 10 cycles. Sample barcodes and Illumina adapters were added in a final 25-cycle PCR with Deep VentR polymerase. Before sequencing, amplicons of 200-500 bp were purified from gel using a QIAquick gel extraction kit. TCRbeta amplicons were sequenced on an Illumina HiSeq 2500 with 250-bp paired-end reads. Processing in the source paper ran as follows. Trimmomatic v0.33 was used to quality-trim the reads, and FLASH v1.2.11 was used to merge paired reads so that full CDR3 sequences could be recovered. MiGEC v1.2.1b assigned V, D and J germline segments to the rearranged TCRbeta sequences. VDJtools v1.0.0 computed clonotype statistics and Shannon-Wiener diversity indices. Except for diversity analysis, only the 250 most abundant clonotypes of each sample were used in subsequent analyses to reduce sampling bias. TCRdb ran its own pipeline on the public reads, namely fastp trimming at Q25 and MiXCR clone calling, and kept in-frame beta chains. Identical CDR3 proteins give one entry, which carries the most common genes and DNA. TCRdb's processing, not the authors', yielded these V and J calls. The sample data list approximately 120,000 distinct CDR3 sequences, and 64% of these were observed just once. Of the sample, approximately 8.9% is held by the ten largest clones.

The investigation overall reported the following: Only a few patients were included in the study, and the authors note that the findings should be validated in a larger study. Just about 7.5-25% of top clones turned up in all five regions of a tumor, which suggests spatial heterogeneity among tumor-infiltrating T cells. The top 250 clones made up a significantly larger repertoire fraction in tumors than in blood (p = 0.039). Bulk unsorted samples precluded comparing CD4+ and CD8+ T cell repertoires. Pairs of tumor regions showed greater repertoire overlap (mean approximately 35%) than tumor-adjacent pairs (roughly 17%) or tumor-blood pairs (roughly 14%), which is consistent with antigen-driven expansion. Only the TCR beta chain was sequenced, which likely underestimates true repertoire diversity because unpaired alpha chains were not captured.

Sequenced input: liver tumor tissue from sampling region 3. What the cell subset or site label conveys for this sample: tumor region T3, left-lateral pole. The V gene is TRBV11-2 and the J gene is TRBJ2-1; TRBD1 is a possible D gene, resting on 6 matching bases. This clonotype originated in a woman aged 55-70 years with primary liver carcinoma and hepatitis B virus infection. CDR3 region: CAGSLTQNRDEQFF. The nucleotides read TGTGCCGGCAGCTTAACCCAGAACAGGGATGAGCAGTTCTTC.